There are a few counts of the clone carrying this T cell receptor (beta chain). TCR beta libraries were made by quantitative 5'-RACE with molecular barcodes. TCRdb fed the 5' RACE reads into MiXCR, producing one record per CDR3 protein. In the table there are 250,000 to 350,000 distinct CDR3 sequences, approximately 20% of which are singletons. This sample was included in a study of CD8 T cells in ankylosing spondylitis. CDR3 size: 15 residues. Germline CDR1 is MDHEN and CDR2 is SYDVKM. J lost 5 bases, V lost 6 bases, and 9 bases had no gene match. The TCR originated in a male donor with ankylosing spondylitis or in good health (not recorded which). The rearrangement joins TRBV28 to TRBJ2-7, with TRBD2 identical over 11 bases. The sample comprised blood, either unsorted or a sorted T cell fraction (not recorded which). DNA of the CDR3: TGTGCCAGCAGCACTCGACTAGCGGGGAGAGACGAGCAGTACGTC. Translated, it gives CASSTRLAGRDEQYV.